A selection of T cell receptor beta chains follows, all from one sample in a study of blood T cell repertoires in COVID-19. The method was immunoSEQ multiplex PCR; TCRdb's version includes in-frame clones alone and lacks a portion of them. The sample gives 110,000 or so clones, about 88% of which show up once; under 9% is in the top ten. Sequencing was performed on peripheral blood. The receptor set was obtained from a woman in her 70s who had recovered from COVID-19. Each CDR3 is given with its conserved first and last residue. Each record gives: V gene, clone size, D gene, J gene, CDR3 protein, CDR3 DNA. A D gene is named only where the DNA matches it firmly. Clone size is given for some rows only: seen once, a few or many times, or a class if the clone is expanded.

>TRBV30|once|NA|TRBJ2-6
CAWRHSGANVLTF
TGTGCCTGGAGACACTCTGGGGCCAACGTCCTGACTTTC
>TRBV28|NA|TRBD1|TRBJ2-1
CASSKQWDSAKFF
TGTGCCAGCAGCAAACAATGGGACAGTGCTAAGTTCTTC
>TRBV5-1|NA|NA|TRBJ1-1
CASSFRGENTEAFF
TGCGCCAGCAGCTTTCGGGGGGAGAACACTGAAGCTTTCTTT
>TRBV19|NA|NA|TRBJ2-4
CASSIDPGNYYIQYF
TGTGCCAGTAGTATAGATCCAGGGAATTATTACATTCAGTACTTC
>TRBV3-1/TRBV3-2|NA|NA|TRBJ2-7
CASTPRGGQGYEQYF
TGTGCCAGCACCCCCCGGGGGGGACAGGGCTACGAGCAGTACTTC
>TRBV5-6|NA|TRBD2|TRBJ2-7
CASSLTGLATYEQYF
TGTGCCAGCAGCTTGACGGGACTAGCGACCTACGAGCAGTACTTC
>TRBV7-2|NA|NA|TRBJ1-1
CASSPFWMGETEAFF
TGTGCCAGCAGCCCATTCTGGATGGGAGAGACTGAAGCTTTCTTT
>TRBV9|NA|TRBD2|TRBJ2-5
CASSVDPSPGGEGTQYF
TGTGCCAGCAGCGTAGACCCTAGCCCGGGGGGGGAGGGGACCCAGTACTTC
>TRBV11-2|NA|NA|TRBJ2-3
CASSSEGTITDTQYF
TGTGCCAGCAGCTCCGAGGGAACTATCACAGATACGCAGTATTTT
>TRBV5-1|few|NA|TRBJ2-7
CASSLGGQGYEQYF
TGCGCCAGCAGCTTGGGTGGGCAGGGCTACGAGCAGTACTTC
>TRBV7-2|once|NA|TRBJ2-5
CASSLDRAAGETQYF
TGTGCCAGCAGCTTAGATCGGGCGGCGGGGGAGACCCAGTACTTC
>TRBV7-2|once|NA|TRBJ2-2
CASSAEGELFF
TGTGCCAGCAGCGCCGAGGGGGAGCTGTTTTTT
>TRBV2|NA|NA|TRBJ2-1
CASKRAAGRGNEQFF
TGTGCCAGCAAGCGGGCGGCGGGAAGGGGCAATGAGCAGTTCTTC
>TRBV9|NA|NA|TRBJ1-4
CASSEGQGNEKLFF
TGTGCCAGCAGCGAGGGGCAGGGTAATGAAAAACTGTTTTTT
>TRBV10-3|NA|NA|TRBJ1-3
CAISESTGNPGNTIYF
TGTGCCATCAGTGAGTCGACGGGGAACCCTGGAAACACCATATATTTT
>TRBV15|NA|TRBD1|TRBJ2-7
CATSRGTGGHEQYF
TGTGCCACCAGCAGGGGGACAGGGGGACACGAGCAGTACTTC
>TRBV14|NA|TRBD2|TRBJ2-6
CASSQAGGSGANVLTF
TGTGCCAGCAGCCAGGCGGGGGGCTCTGGGGCCAACGTCCTGACTTTC
>TRBV7-9|once|TRBD1|TRBJ1-2
CASSPWDRPSGYTF
TGTGCCAGCAGCCCCTGGGACAGGCCAAGTGGCTACACCTTC